This TCR beta chain was recorded in a study of blood T cell repertoires in COVID-19. Study details: T cells, B-cell-depleted T cells, or PBMCs supplied cDNA or gDNA.

V dropped 0 bases and J dropped 0; count of bases not matched to a gene: 3. Germline V gene lookup returns CDR1 MGHRA and CDR2 YSYEKL. The CDR3 has 16 residues. Sequenced by immunoSEQ multiplex PCR; TCRdb stores in-frame clones only, minus some. The table includes tens of thousands of clones, roughly 90% detected once. The V gene is TRBV4-1, the J gene TRBJ1-2; 8 bases map to TRBD1. The origin of this receptor is a woman aged 70-85 years with acute or convalescent COVID-19. What was sequenced was peripheral blood. The CDR3 region has the DNA TGCGCCAGCAGCCAAGAACAGGGGGTCGCTAACTATGGCTACACCTTC. Translating gives CASSQEQGVANYGYTF.